One sample yielded the 5 T cell receptor beta chains listed below, sequenced in a study of shared clonotypes between healthy human individuals (dated by TCRdb to the early 2020s). Library prep was done by the immunoSEQ multiplex PCR assay. TCRdb mirrors the immuneACCESS table, restricted to in-frame sequences. Some clones are absent from its copies; in checked studies, under half trace to an unresolved V gene, and the reason for the others is unknown. Recorded for this sample are more than 2,000,000 clones; around 90% of them occurred a single time. Roughly 0.13% of the sample goes to the ten largest clones. Sequenced sample: naive CD4+ T cells sorted from blood. The sample's cell subset or site label, decoded: CD45RA+ positively selected. All receptors derive from a man younger than 30 in good health.

This chain uses TRBV9 with TRBJ1-2; 7 bases map to TRBD1. In germline, CDR1 is SGDLS, CDR2 YYNGEE. The CDR3 extends over 15 amino acids. J was trimmed by 5 bases and V by 3 bases; bases with no gene match: 10. The CDR3: CASSAGTAQWYGYTF. The DNA of the CDR3 is TGTGCCAGCAGCGCCGGGACAGCCCAATGGTATGGCTACACCTTC.

This clone was seen a handful of times. The V gene is TRBV30, the J gene TRBJ2-2; perhaps D is TRBD1 or TRBD2 (5 bases each). V was pared by 3 bases and J by 5 bases, with 10 bases between. The CDR3 contains 13 residues. The germline CDR1 and CDR2 sequences are GTSNPN and SVGIG (reference sequence). The CDR3 spells CAWSRESTGELFF. The CDR3 bases are TGTGCCTGGAGCAGGGAGTCGACCGGGGAGCTGTTTTTT.

The rearrangement uses TRBV18 and TRBJ2-2; 7 nucleotides align to TRBD2. This CDR3 comprises 14 residues. V gave up 6 bases and J gave up 1 base; unmatched junction bases: 2. Germline V gene data show CDR1 as KGHSH and CDR2 as LQKENI. CDR3 DNA sequence: TGTGCCAGCTCGCGGGGGAGGAACACCGGGGAGCTGTTTTTT. It is translated as CASSRGRNTGELFF.

The V call is TRBV2, the J call TRBJ2-3; possible D gene TRBD1, 6 bases. The germline CDR1 and CDR2 sequences are SNHLY and FYNNEI. The CDR3 covers 16 residues. Trimming shortened V by 1 base and J by 1 base, and 12 bases separated the two germline ends. The CDR3 DNA reads TGTGCCAGCAGTGAAGATGCAGGGGCCCGCACAGATACGCAGTATTTT. Encoded protein: CASSEDAGARTDTQYF.

The chain couples TRBV5-6 to TRBJ2-3; D not resolved. This CDR3 is 15 amino acids long. Looked up from germline, CDR1 is SGHDT and CDR2 is YYEEEE. V was pared by 6 bases and J by 6 bases, with 20 bases between. The CDR3 DNA reads as TGTGCCAGCAAGCCCTCGGGTCGGAAGGCCGATACGCAGTATTTT. This encodes CASKPSGRKADTQYF.